A selection of T cell receptor beta chains follows, all from one sample in a study of memory CD8 T cells in hepatitis C reinfection. Clones were sequenced by immunoSEQ multiplex PCR, and TCRdb holds only the in-frame ones, with some missing. The sample lists about 46,000 clones, 85% to 90% occurring once. The specimen was naive CD8+ T cells sorted from blood. The receptors stem from a man between 18 and 29 years old with hepatitis C virus infection. Each CDR3 is given with its conserved first and last residue. A D gene is named only where the DNA matches it firmly. Size tells how often a clone was seen (once, few, many) or the class of an expanded clone, and some rows leave it out.

clone_size	v_call	j_call	d_call	cdr3_aa	cdr3_nt
-	TRBV15	TRBJ1-2	-	CATSRGGRLPFGYTF	TGTGCCACCAGCAGAGGGGGGAGGCTACCATTCGGCTACACCTTC
-	TRBV11-2	TRBJ1-6	TRBD1	CASSAGTASSYNSPLHF	TGTGCCAGCAGCGCGGGGACAGCGAGCTCCTATAATTCACCCCTCCACTTT
-	TRBV28	TRBJ2-7	TRBD2	CASSGTSGQSSYEQYF	TGTGCCAGCAGTGGAACTAGCGGGCAAAGCTCCTACGAGCAGTACTTC
-	TRBV6-4	TRBJ2-3	-	CASSDGRDGDTQYF	TGTGCCAGCAGTGACGGCAGGGATGGAGATACGCAGTATTTT
-	TRBV7-9	TRBJ2-7	-	CASSFGERAYEQYF	TGTGCCAGCAGCTTCGGCGAGCGGGCCTACGAGCAGTACTTC
-	TRBV5-4	TRBJ2-1	-	CASSLSSSYNEQFF	TGTGCCAGCAGCTTGTCTAGCAGTTACAATGAGCAGTTCTTC
-	TRBV4-3	TRBJ1-4	TRBD1	CASSQDPQGVNEKLFF	TGCGCCAGCAGCCAAGATCCCCAGGGGGTTAATGAAAAACTGTTTTTT
-	TRBV7-8	TRBJ2-2	TRBD2	CASSLEPGREVTGELFF	TGTGCCAGCAGCTTAGAACCCGGGAGGGAGGTCACCGGGGAGCTGTTTTTT
few	TRBV6-6	TRBJ1-5	TRBD1	CASSSNADRDSQPQHF	TGTGCCAGCAGTTCGAACGCGGACAGGGATAGTCAGCCCCAGCATTTT
-	TRBV27	TRBJ2-1	TRBD2	CASSPLAGPYNEQFF	TGTGCCAGCAGTCCGTTAGCGGGTCCCTACAATGAGCAGTTCTTC
-	TRBV27	TRBJ1-2	-	CASSPGGDLGGYTF	TGTGCCAGCAGCCCGGGGGGCGATCTAGGTGGCTACACCTTC
-	TRBV4-2	TRBJ2-3	-	CASSQNLLGSTDTQYF	TGTGCCAGCAGCCAGAATCTTCTAGGTTCCACAGATACGCAGTATTTT
-	TRBV4-1	TRBJ1-5	TRBD1	CASSQVGTGQWGNQPQHF	TGCGCCAGCAGCCAAGTCGGGACAGGGCAATGGGGCAATCAGCCCCAGCATTTT
-	TRBV6-1	TRBJ1-1	-	CASSTPGNTEAFF	TGTGCCAGCAGTACCCCGGGGAACACTGAAGCTTTCTTT
-	TRBV4-1	TRBJ1-1	-	CASSQDVWLLNTEAFF	TGCGCCAGCAGCCAAGATGTCTGGCTCTTGAACACTGAAGCTTTCTTT
-	TRBV11-3	TRBJ2-7	-	CASSFGADYEQYF	TGTGCCAGCAGCTTCGGAGCAGACTACGAGCAGTACTTC
-	TRBV5-4	TRBJ2-7	TRBD2	CASSHMRGGTYEQYF	TGTGCCAGCAGTCATATGCGGGGGGGGACCTACGAGCAGTACTTC
-	TRBV9	TRBJ2-5	-	CASSVATGKETQYF	TGTGCCAGCAGCGTAGCTACAGGGAAGGAGACCCAGTACTTC
few	TRBV28	TRBJ2-1	-	CASRGSVAYNEQFF	TGTGCCAGCAGAGGGAGCGTAGCTTACAATGAGCAGTTCTTC
-	TRBV7-9	TRBJ2-7	-	CASSGLGTYEQYF	TGTGCCAGCTCAGGGTTGGGAACCTACGAGCAGTACTTC
few	TRBV10-3	TRBJ1-1	-	CAISESAGSGTEAFF	TGTGCCATCAGTGAGTCGGCAGGGTCTGGCACTGAAGCTTTCTTT
-	TRBV27	TRBJ2-4	TRBD1	CASSWTGGPYENIQYF	TGTGCCAGCAGCTGGACAGGGGGGCCCTACGAAAACATTCAGTACTTC
-	TRBV2	TRBJ2-5	-	CASSEPWAETQYF	TGTGCCAGCAGTGAGCCATGGGCGGAGACCCAGTACTTC
once	TRBV6-1	TRBJ2-1	TRBD2	CASSEGTSGISNNEQFF	TGTGCCAGCAGTGAAGGTACTAGCGGGATATCGAACAATGAGCAGTTCTTC
few	TRBV6-1	TRBJ1-1	-	CASPGDGRNTEAFF	TGTGCCAGCCCAGGGGATGGTAGGAACACTGAAGCTTTCTTT
-	TRBV6-5	TRBJ1-5	TRBD1	CASSPLTGVGQPQHF	TGTGCCAGCAGCCCCCTAACAGGGGTGGGGCAGCCCCAGCATTTT
-	TRBV6-1	TRBJ1-2	-	CASSEARYYGYTF	TGTGCCAGCAGTGAGGCCAGGTACTATGGCTACACCTTC